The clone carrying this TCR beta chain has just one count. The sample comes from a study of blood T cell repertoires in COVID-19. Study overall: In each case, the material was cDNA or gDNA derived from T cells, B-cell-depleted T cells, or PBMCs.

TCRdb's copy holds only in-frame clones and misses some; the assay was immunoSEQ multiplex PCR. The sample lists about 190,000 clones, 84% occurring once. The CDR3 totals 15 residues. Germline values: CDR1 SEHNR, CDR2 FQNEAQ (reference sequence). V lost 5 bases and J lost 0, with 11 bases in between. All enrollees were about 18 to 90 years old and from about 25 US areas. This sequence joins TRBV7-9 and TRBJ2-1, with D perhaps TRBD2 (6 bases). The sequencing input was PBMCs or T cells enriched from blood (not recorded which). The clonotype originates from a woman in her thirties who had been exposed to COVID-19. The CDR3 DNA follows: TGTGCCAGCAGCCTGGCCGGGAGCTCCTACAATGAGCAGTTCTTC. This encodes CASSLAGSSYNEQFF. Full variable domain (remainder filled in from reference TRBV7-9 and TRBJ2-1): DTGVSQNPRHKITKRGQNVTFRCDPISEHNRLYWYRQTLGQGPEFLTYFQNEAQLEKSRLLSDRFSAERPKGSFSTLEIQRTEQGDSAMYLCASSLAGSSYNEQFFGPGTRLTVL.